This is a list of T cell receptor beta chains from one sample in a study of follicular helper T cells after annual influenza vaccination. The protocol was immunoSEQ multiplex PCR, while the TCRdb copy is restricted to in-frame clones and leaves out a portion. The sample has about 14,000 clones, about four fifths seen once; the top ten hold roughly 0.45%. This specimen was CXCR5- memory CD4+ T cells sorted from blood, taken on the day of influenza vaccination. All receptors come from an adult who received the influenza vaccine. CDR3s include the opening cysteine and the closing phenylalanine or tryptophan. A D gene is named only where the DNA matches it firmly. Rows give clone size only sometimes, using once, few, many, or a class for an expanded clone.

TRBV18	TRBD2	TRBJ2-2	few	CASSPLAGGLTGELFF	TGTGCCAGCTCACCACTAGCGGGGGGACTCACCGGGGAGCTGTTTTTT
TRBV2	TRBD2	TRBJ2-5	-	CASSQTSGEQETQYF	TGTGCCAGCAGCCAGACTAGCGGGGAGCAAGAGACCCAGTACTTC
TRBV18	-	TRBJ2-5	once	CASSPTSKTREETQYF	TGTGCCAGCTCACCAACCTCTAAGACTAGAGAAGAGACCCAGTACTTC
TRBV6-1	-	TRBJ2-2	few	CASSVHTGELFF	TGTGCCAGCTCAGTACACACCGGGGAGCTGTTTTTT
TRBV10-2	TRBD2	TRBJ2-7	once	CASSGGGNEQYF	TGCGCCAGCAGCGGGGGGGGCAACGAGCAGTACTTC
TRBV5-6	TRBD1	TRBJ1-2	few	CASSLDRGYGYTF	TGTGCCAGCAGCTTGGACAGGGGATATGGCTACACCTTC
TRBV10-3	-	TRBJ1-3	-	CAISYRENTIYF	TGTGCCATCAGTTACAGAGAAAACACCATATATTTT
TRBV7-9	-	TRBJ1-2	-	CASSRSSPSYHGYTF	TGTGCCAGCAGCCGGTCCAGCCCATCTTACCATGGCTACACCTTC
TRBV21-1	-	TRBJ1-6	few	CASSSLGSPLHF	TGTGCCAGCAGCTCCCTCGGGTCACCCCTCCACTTT
TRBV6-6	-	TRBJ1-5	-	CATHEGDWQPQHF	TGTGCCACCCACGAGGGGGATTGGCAGCCCCAGCATTTT
TRBV5-1	TRBD2	TRBJ2-7	-	CASSLADPGRDEQYF	TGCGCCAGCAGCTTGGCGGACCCGGGGAGGGACGAGCAGTACTTC
TRBV18	TRBD1	TRBJ2-3	-	CASSPPGQGAKGGRADTQYF	TGTGCCAGCTCACCACCGGGACAGGGGGCGAAAGGTGGACGAGCAGATACGCAGTATTTT
TRBV5-8	-	TRBJ2-3	-	CASSLYRQVPTDTQYF	TGTGCCAGCAGCTTGTACCGACAGGTCCCCACAGATACGCAGTATTTT
TRBV5-1	TRBD1	TRBJ1-6	few	CASSSGQGGSYNSPLHF	TGCGCCAGCAGCTCAGGACAGGGAGGCTCCTATAATTCACCCCTCCACTTT
TRBV7-2	TRBD2	TRBJ2-5	-	CASSTRGGWRGETQYF	TGTGCCAGCAGCACCCGCGGGGGGTGGAGAGGAGAGACCCAGTACTTC
TRBV5-4	TRBD2	TRBJ2-5	-	CASSLLAGALKQAQYF	TGTGCCAGCAGCTTACTAGCGGGGGCCCTAAAGCAGGCCCAGTACTTC
TRBV28	-	TRBJ1-3	few	CASSSGTSGNTIYF	TGTGCCAGCAGTTCGGGGACATCTGGAAACACCATATATTTT
TRBV11-2	TRBD2	TRBJ2-2	few	CASSTPWGLANTGELFF	TGTGCCAGCAGCACCCCATGGGGACTAGCGAACACCGGGGAGCTGTTTTTT
TRBV4-2	-	TRBJ2-6	-	CASSQDTSSSGANVLTF	TGTGCCAGCAGCCAAGATACGTCCTCCTCTGGGGCCAACGTCCTGACTTTC
TRBV20-1	-	TRBJ2-3	-	CSAGGQDTQYF	TGCAGTGCCGGGGGGCAAGATACGCAGTATTTT
TRBV4-2	TRBD2	TRBJ2-3	-	CASGTGGVNTDTQYF	TGTGCCAGCGGAACGGGGGGAGTGAACACAGATACGCAGTATTTT
TRBV2	-	TRBJ1-3	-	CASALRAAGNTIYF	TGTGCCAGCGCACTGAGAGCGGCTGGAAACACCATATATTTT
TRBV11-2	-	TRBJ2-7	-	CASSFGPEQYF	TGTGCCAGCAGCTTCGGACCCGAGCAGTACTTC
TRBV30	-	TRBJ1-5	-	CAWKGRSNQPQHF	TGTGCCTGGAAGGGCCGCTCCAATCAGCCCCAGCATTTT
TRBV15	-	TRBJ2-5	-	CATGSDLGETQYF	TGTGCCACCGGCAGCGACCTGGGGGAGACCCAGTACTTC
TRBV28	TRBD1	TRBJ2-1	-	CASSYRQGRSEQFF	TGTGCCAGCAGTTACCGACAGGGAAGAAGTGAGCAGTTCTTC
TRBV28	TRBD1	TRBJ2-7	-	CASSHRTGGAQAKRYHYEQYF	TGTGCCAGCAGTCATAGGACAGGGGGCGCCCAGGCGAAACGTTATCACTACGAGCAGTACTTC
TRBV15	-	TRBJ2-2	-	CATSTTGELFF	TGTGCCACCTCTACAACCGGGGAGCTGTTTTTT
TRBV30	-	TRBJ2-7	-	CAWRGDVGEQYF	TGTGCCTGGAGAGGGGACGTTGGAGAGCAGTACTTC
TRBV9	-	TRBJ2-3	once	CASSVTGVDTQYF	TGTGCCAGCAGCGTCACAGGCGTAGATACGCAGTATTTT
TRBV9	-	TRBJ2-1	-	CASSPTRAYNEQFF	TGTGCCAGCAGCCCCACGAGGGCCTACAATGAGCAGTTCTTC
TRBV29-1	-	TRBJ2-3	-	CSSRTVVTDTQYF	TGCAGCTCTCGGACGGTTGTGACAGATACGCAGTATTTT
TRBV4-1	TRBD2	TRBJ2-7	-	CASREGLAGGREQYF	TGCGCCAGCCGGGAGGGGCTAGCGGGGGGTCGAGAGCAGTACTTC
TRBV5-6	TRBD2	TRBJ2-1	-	CASSLIVAGALREQFF	TGTGCCAGCAGCCTCATAGTAGCGGGGGCCCTCCGGGAGCAGTTCTTC
TRBV19	TRBD1	TRBJ1-4	-	CASSPQGFNEKLFF	TGTGCCAGTAGCCCACAGGGGTTTAATGAAAAACTGTTTTTT